This T cell receptor (beta chain) was documented in a study of OX40 agonist ivuxolimab in advanced cancers. The data were produced by immunoSEQ multiplex PCR, yet TCRdb's version contains in-frame clones alone and is incomplete. The sample yields 84,000 or so clones, around 84% seen once. V shed 5 bases and J shed 2 bases, with 11 bases lying between them. From germline, CDR1 is KGHSH and CDR2 LQKENI. The CDR3 totals 14 residues. The sample here was CD4+ or CD8+ T cells sorted from blood, taken in a trial of the OX40 agonist ivuxolimab. The chain uses TRBV18 and TRBJ2-3; D remains unclear. The receptor's source is an adult with an advanced solid tumor such as melanoma, head and neck, liver or kidney cancer. The CDR3 reads CASSATSPTDTQYF. CDR3 in DNA: TGTGCCAGCTCAGCGACCAGCCCCACAGATACGCAGTATTTT.